The 14 T cell receptor beta chains presented below share a single source sample, sequenced in a study of radiotherapy plus CTLA-4 blockade in lung cancer. Some clones are missing from TCRdb's copy, which holds only in-frame ones; the method was immunoSEQ multiplex PCR. The sample holds about 25,000 clones, roughly 73% seen once. The sample was peripheral blood, taken from a patient treated with radiotherapy plus ipilimumab. The source of these receptors is a human donor with non-small cell lung cancer who had stable disease on radiotherapy plus ipilimumab.

This rearrangement joins TRBV7-8 to TRBJ2-3; TRBD2 matches at 7 bases. V lost 4 bases to trimming and J lost 2 bases; unmatched junction nucleotides: 9. CDR1 is SGHVS, CDR2 FQNEAQ, per germline. CDR3 length: 16 amino acids. As DNA, the CDR3 is TGTGCCAGCAGCTGGACACCTAGCGGAACCACAGATACGCAGTATTTT. Translated, it gives CASSWTPSGTTDTQYF.

This clone was recorded only once. V gene TRBV2 combines with J gene TRBJ1-1; possibly TRBD1 for D (5 bases). This CDR3 has 14 amino acids. CDR1 SNHLY and CDR2 FYNNEI come from the germline V gene. Trimming left V 3 bases short and J 4 bases short, with 12 bases between. CDR3 DNA: TGTGCCAGCAGTGATGGGGGGGATACCACTGAAGCTTTCTTT. Its translation: CASSDGGDTTEAFF.

The chain employs TRBV30 and TRBJ2-6, with D possibly TRBD1 on 5 matching bases. Trimming cost V 2 bases and J 0 bases, with 8 bases left between them. The CDR3 is made up of 15 amino acids. Germline V CDR1 and CDR2: GTSNPN, SVGIG (reference sequence). The CDR3 reads CAWSPQGSGANVLTF. The CDR3, as DNA: TGTGCCTGGAGTCCCCAGGGCTCTGGGGCCAACGTCCTGACTTTC.

V gene TRBV10-3 combines with J gene TRBJ2-1; perhaps D is TRBD1 or TRBD2 (6 bases each). Germline V lookup: CDR1 ENHRY, CDR2 SYGVKD. The CDR3 sequence is 15 residues long. The V end lost 6 bases, the J end lost 3 bases, and 15 bases lay between the germline ends. CDR3: CAISGGGGSYNEQFF. CDR3 bases: TGTGCCATCAGCGGGGGCGGCGGTAGCTACAATGAGCAGTTCTTC.

V gene TRBV11-3 combines with J gene TRBJ2-1; possibly TRBD2 for D (5 bases). Looked up from germline, CDR1 is SGHNT and CDR2 is YENEEA. The CDR3 loop spans 14 amino acids. The V end lost 3 bases, the J end lost 0 bases, and 6 bases lay between the germline ends. For the CDR3, the DNA is TGTGCCAGCAGCTTGGGGAGCTCCTACAATGAGCAGTTCTTC. Protein sequence: CASSLGSSYNEQFF.

This clone occurred once. Distinct nucleotide sequences in the sample also encode this CDR3. V is TRBV9 and J is TRBJ2-2, with D uncertain. This CDR3 comprises 15 residues. Germline V gene lookup returns CDR1 SGDLS and CDR2 YYNGEE. Trimming cost V 0 bases and J 2 bases, with 8 bases left between them. CDR3 coding DNA: TGTGCCAGCAGCGTAGGAGGCAGTAACACCGGGGAGCTGTTTTTT. Its protein product is CASSVGGSNTGELFF. The complete variable domain, with remaining parts taken from reference TRBV9 and TRBJ2-2, reads DSGVTQTPKHLITATGQRVTLRCSPRSGDLSVYWYQQSLDQGLQFLIQYYNGEERAKGNILERFSAQQFPDLHSELNLSSLELGDSALYFCASSVGGSNTGELFFGEGSRLTVL.

V is TRBV28 and J is TRBJ1-2; a possible D gene is TRBD1 (5 bases). Germline V gives CDR1 MDHEN, CDR2 SYDVKM. Trimming took 4 bases from V and 8 from J, leaving 14 bases between them. There are 13 residues in the CDR3. The CDR3 nucleotides read TGTGCCAGCAGTTCGGCGTACGGGGGAGGCTACACCTTC. Translated, it gives CASSSAYGGGYTF.

This clone was recorded only once. V and J are TRBV4-1 and TRBJ2-3; 14 bases are a match to TRBD2. Trimming cost V 0 bases and J 8 bases; bases outside gene matches: 19. CDR3 length: 21 amino acids. Germline CDR1 is MGHRA and CDR2 is YSYEKL. The CDR3 loop is CASSQDEPGLAGEPSRGTQYF. CDR3 sequence (DNA): TGCGCCAGCAGCCAAGACGAACCGGGACTAGCGGGAGAACCCTCCCGAGGTACGCAGTATTTT.

The chain uses TRBV7-9 and TRBJ1-1, with a possible D match to TRBD1 (5 bases). V lost 1 base, J lost 4 bases, and 16 bases lay in between. The CDR3 consists of 16 residues. The germline V gene encodes CDR1 SEHNR and CDR2 FQNEAQ (reference sequence). CDR3 residues: CASSLVRQGRSTEAFF. The CDR3 nucleotides read TGTGCCAGCAGCTTAGTTCGGCAGGGAAGGAGCACTGAAGCTTTCTTT.

This chain connects TRBV28 to TRBJ2-7, with D perhaps TRBD2 (5 bases). Germline CDR1 and CDR2: MDHEN and SYDVKM. There are 15 residues in the CDR3. V was clipped by 5 bases and J by 5 bases, with 19 bases between them. The CDR3 here is CASSPAAGWRNEQYF. CDR3 coding DNA: TGTGCCAGCAGTCCCGCGGCGGGCTGGCGGAACGAGCAGTACTTC.

The chain carries TRBV21-1 and TRBJ2-6. TRBV21-1 is tagged as a pseudogene. The length of the CDR3 is 19 residues. For the CDR3, the DNA is TGTGCCAGCAGCAAACCTACAGCGCCCCACGGGTCTGGGGCCAACGTCCTGACTTTC. As protein: CASSKPTAPHGSGANVLTF.

The genes are TRBV7-3 and TRBJ2-1; TRBD2 matches 13 bases. The CDR3 runs 15 residues. V was pared by 4 bases and J by 10 bases, with 7 bases of the junction left unmatched. CDR1 is SGHTA and CDR2 is FQGTGA in the germline V gene. The CDR3: CASSSGLAGAPEQFF. The CDR3 coding sequence is TGTGCCAGCAGCTCCGGACTAGCGGGAGCCCCCGAGCAGTTCTTC.

The V and J genes are TRBV10-3 and TRBJ1-1; 9 positions match TRBD1. J lost 1 base, V lost 4 bases, and 1 base had no gene match. CDR1 is ENHRY and CDR2 is SYGVKD in the germline V gene. The CDR3 covers 14 residues. CDR3 protein: CAISAGQGNTEAFF. Here the CDR3 DNA reads TGTGCCATCAGTGCGGGACAGGGGAACACTGAAGCTTTCTTT.

The V gene is TRBV4-3, the J gene TRBJ2-3; 8 nucleotides line up with TRBD2. The CDR3 sequence is 14 residues long. The germline V gene has CDR1 LGHNA and CDR2 YSLEER. The junction had 0 bases not matched to a gene; V was cut back by 1 base and J by 3 bases. CDR3 DNA: TGCGCCAGCAGCCAAGCGGGAGGGACAGATACGCAGTATTTT. Translating it yields CASSQAGGTDTQYF.